The following is a T cell receptor (beta chain) sequence with its context. This entry is derived from a study of blood T cell repertoires in COVID-19. Study context: COVID-19 samples collected from the United States, Italy and Spain covered acute and convalescent phases.

Germline lookup yields CDR1 SEHNR and CDR2 FQNEAQ (reference sequence). The CDR3 has 16 amino acids. V shed 4 bases, J shed 5 bases, and the junction held 11 bases outside the gene matches. Here immunoSEQ multiplex PCR was the method, and the copy in TCRdb shows in-frame clones only, minus some. The table has 300,000 to 350,000 clones, roughly 90% seen once. Seattle patients were enrolled during active infection and followed longitudinally. V gene TRBV7-9 combines with J gene TRBJ2-3; 8 bases are a match to TRBD2. This receptor was taken from a woman aged 25 to 39 with COVID-19, enrolled during active disease. Specimen: peripheral blood. The CDR3 sequence is CASSYQSGSFEDTQYF. The CDR3 region has the DNA TGTGCCAGCAGCTATCAGAGCGGGAGCTTCGAAGATACGCAGTATTTT.